This T cell receptor (beta chain) appears in the sequencing data of a study of shared clonotypes between healthy human individuals. Broader study findings: Clonotype sharing across donors was expected to vary with sequencing depth.

CDR1 is ENHRY and CDR2 is SYGVKD in the germline V gene. The length of the CDR3 is 18 residues. V lost 4 bases, J lost 5 bases, and 12 bases stayed unmatched. Points on this clone: What it binds is not known.

Libraries were prepared by immunoSEQ multiplex PCR; TCRdb keeps only in-frame clonotypes and omits some of them. The sample includes approximately 600,000 clones, 85% to 95% of them seen just once. CD8 cells regarded as naive lacked CD45RO, were positively chosen for CCR7, and omitted terminally differentiated effector memory CD45RA+ cells. Specimen: naive CD8+ T cells sorted from blood. The gene calls are TRBV10-3 and TRBJ2-5, with 14 bases lining up with TRBD2. This clonotype was obtained from a woman younger than 45 in good health. CDR3 region: CAISGGLAGERTAETQYF. The CDR3 nucleotides are TGTGCCATCAGTGGGGGACTAGCGGGAGAACGGACGGCGGAGACCCAGTACTTC.